This T cell receptor beta chain was identified during a study of naive CD8 T cells in extremely preterm neonates. The protocol was immunoSEQ multiplex PCR, while the TCRdb copy is restricted to in-frame clones and leaves out a portion. This table holds a few thousand clones, approximately 97% found once. This clone was recorded only once. Its antigen remains unknown. Healthy nonsmoking adult controls were aged roughly 20-50 years, with median age approximately 40 years. Sorting kept Annexin V-negative CD3+CD8+CD45RA+CCR7+ naive T cells. V was cut by 0 bases and J by 0 bases, with 11 bases left in between. Germline assignment: CDR1 SGHAT and CDR2 FQNNGV. The CDR3 length is 16 residues. Study findings and constraints: Preterm CDR3s were shorter than older groups', with fewer N additions and less trimming. Preterm neonate repertoires were significantly less rich by iChao1 than others.

This TCR was recovered from a human donor in good health. The chain is built from TRBV11-2 and TRBJ1-1; D gene uncertain. The sequenced material came from naive CD8+ T cells from blood. CDR3 region: CASSLEGRYLNTEAFF. The DNA of the CDR3 is TGTGCCAGCAGCTTAGAAGGGAGGTATTTGAACACTGAAGCTTTCTTT.